Listed below are T cell receptor beta chains from one sample, sequenced in a study of blood T cell repertoires in COVID-19. Here immunoSEQ multiplex PCR was the method, and the copy in TCRdb shows in-frame clones only, minus some. The sample shows approximately 57,000 clones, around 80% of them seen only once. Sequenced: peripheral blood. Receptors originate from a woman older than 75 with acute or convalescent COVID-19. Both conserved end residues are part of each CDR3. A D gene is named only where the DNA matches it firmly. Clone size is stated in some rows and not others, as once, few, many or a class when expanded.

CDR3nt: TGCGCCAGCAGTAGCGGGGGTGATTACAATGAGCAGTTCTTC; CDR3aa: CASSSGGDYNEQFF; d_gene: TRBD2; j_gene: TRBJ2-1; v_gene: TRBV5-1; abundance: .
CDR3nt: TGTGCCAGTGGACAGATCTATGGCTACACCTTC; CDR3aa: CASGQIYGYTF; d_gene: .; j_gene: TRBJ1-2; v_gene: TRBV6-5; abundance: .
CDR3nt: TGTGCCAGCTACTGGGTAGGGGGTGATCAGCCCCAGCATTTT; CDR3aa: CASYWVGGDQPQHF; d_gene: .; j_gene: TRBJ1-5; v_gene: TRBV25-1; abundance: .
CDR3nt: TGTGCCAGCAGCTTAGTAGCACAGGGGGCCTACGAGCAGTACTTC; CDR3aa: CASSLVAQGAYEQYF; d_gene: TRBD1; j_gene: TRBJ2-7; v_gene: TRBV7-6; abundance: .
CDR3nt: TGTGCCAGCAGCTTTCTCCGAGAACCCCTCCACTTT; CDR3aa: CASSFLREPLHF; d_gene: .; j_gene: TRBJ1-6; v_gene: TRBV5-8; abundance: .
CDR3nt: TGTGCCAGCAGTTACTCGATAGCGGCAGCCTACGAGCAGTACTTC; CDR3aa: CASSYSIAAAYEQYF; d_gene: .; j_gene: TRBJ2-7; v_gene: TRBV6-5; abundance: .
CDR3nt: TGTGCCAGCACCCCCTCCGCCCGGGGTGAGGAGACCCAGTACTTC; CDR3aa: CASTPSARGEETQYF; d_gene: .; j_gene: TRBJ2-5; v_gene: TRBV28; abundance: .
CDR3nt: TGTGCCAGCAGTCCCCAAACTAACACCGGGGAGCTGTTTTTT; CDR3aa: CASSPQTNTGELFF; d_gene: .; j_gene: TRBJ2-2; v_gene: TRBV25-1; abundance: .
CDR3nt: TGTGCCAGCAGCCCCAGGGGGGCCAAAAACATTCAGTACTTC; CDR3aa: CASSPRGAKNIQYF; d_gene: TRBD1; j_gene: TRBJ2-4; v_gene: TRBV6-2/TRBV6-3; abundance: .
CDR3nt: TGTGCCAGCAGTGATGACGGACTCTCTAGCTTC; CDR3aa: CASSDDGLSSF; d_gene: .; j_gene: TRBJ2-7; v_gene: TRBV2; abundance: few
CDR3nt: TGTGCCAGCAGCGAAGAGGGGGCCCGGAGAAAGTACTTC; CDR3aa: CASSEEGARRKYF; d_gene: TRBD1; j_gene: TRBJ2-7; v_gene: TRBV12-3/TRBV12-4; abundance: .
CDR3nt: TGTGCCAGCAGGCGGGGACAGGGAGGAACCGGGGAGCTGTTTTTT; CDR3aa: CASRRGQGGTGELFF; d_gene: TRBD1; j_gene: TRBJ2-2; v_gene: TRBV6-5; abundance: .
CDR3nt: TGTGCCAGCTCACCACGAACAGGGGGCGACTACAATGAGCAGTTCTTC; CDR3aa: CASSPRTGGDYNEQFF; d_gene: TRBD1; j_gene: TRBJ2-1; v_gene: TRBV18; abundance: .
CDR3nt: TGTGCCAGTCGCCCGACAGGGGGCAAGGCCGGGGAGCTGTTTTTT; CDR3aa: CASRPTGGKAGELFF; d_gene: TRBD1; j_gene: TRBJ2-2; v_gene: TRBV19; abundance: .
CDR3nt: TGTGCCAGCAGCCCCCCCCCGGGACAATCGAACACCGGGGAGCTGTTTTTT; CDR3aa: CASSPPPGQSNTGELFF; d_gene: .; j_gene: TRBJ2-2; v_gene: TRBV7-9; abundance: .
CDR3nt: TGTGCCAGCTCACTCACCCTTCGGGGGCAGGGGGCTTTCTCTTCCTCTGGAAACACCATATATTTT; CDR3aa: CASSLTLRGQGAFSSSGNTIYF; d_gene: TRBD1; j_gene: TRBJ1-3; v_gene: TRBV18; abundance: few
CDR3nt: TGTGCCAGCAGCCAAACAGGTACCGGGGAGCTGTTTTTT; CDR3aa: CASSQTGTGELFF; d_gene: .; j_gene: TRBJ2-2; v_gene: TRBV3-1/TRBV3-2; abundance: .
CDR3nt: TGCGCCAGCAGCCCGCCGGGGCAGGGGTTTTCTGGAAACACCATATATTTT; CDR3aa: CASSPPGQGFSGNTIYF; d_gene: .; j_gene: TRBJ1-3; v_gene: TRBV4-1; abundance: .
CDR3nt: TGTGCCAGCAGTTACGAGGGGGGGGGAGTCCATGGCTACACCTTC; CDR3aa: CASSYEGGGVHGYTF; d_gene: .; j_gene: TRBJ1-2; v_gene: TRBV2; abundance: .
CDR3nt: TGTGCCAGCAGCCTCGTGCCGGCGACACCCTACGAGCAGTACTTC; CDR3aa: CASSLVPATPYEQYF; d_gene: .; j_gene: TRBJ2-7; v_gene: TRBV5-6; abundance: .
CDR3nt: TGTGCCAGCAGCGAAAGAGATATCTATGGCTACACCTTC; CDR3aa: CASSERDIYGYTF; d_gene: .; j_gene: TRBJ1-2; v_gene: TRBV9; abundance: .
CDR3nt: TGTGCCAGCAGCTCTACAGTACATAGCACAGATACGCAGTATTTT; CDR3aa: CASSSTVHSTDTQYF; d_gene: .; j_gene: TRBJ2-3; v_gene: TRBV7-2; abundance: .
CDR3nt: TGTGCCAGCAGCCGGGGGGGGCCGAACTACGAGCAGTACTTC; CDR3aa: CASSRGGPNYEQYF; d_gene: TRBD2; j_gene: TRBJ2-7; v_gene: TRBV28; abundance: .
CDR3nt: TGTGCCAGCTCACCCTCCGTGAGGGTAGCTGGTAGCACAGATACGCAGTATTTT; CDR3aa: CASSPSVRVAGSTDTQYF; d_gene: .; j_gene: TRBJ2-3; v_gene: TRBV18; abundance: .
CDR3nt: TGTGCCAGCAGTTATTACCAGGAGGGGGATACGCAGTATTTT; CDR3aa: CASSYYQEGDTQYF; d_gene: .; j_gene: TRBJ2-3; v_gene: TRBV6-5; abundance: many
CDR3nt: TGTGCCAGCAGAAAGACCAAGGGACAGGGGCGACAAGAGACCCAGTACTTC; CDR3aa: CASRKTKGQGRQETQYF; d_gene: TRBD1; j_gene: TRBJ2-5; v_gene: TRBV2; abundance: .
CDR3nt: TGTGCCAGCAGCCTCGACAGGGGTGCTGGAAACACCATATATTTT; CDR3aa: CASSLDRGAGNTIYF; d_gene: TRBD1; j_gene: TRBJ1-3; v_gene: TRBV5-4; abundance: .
CDR3nt: TGTGCCTGGGGTTCTCTAGCGGGAGTCGGCGATGAGCAGTTCTTC; CDR3aa: CAWGSLAGVGDEQFF; d_gene: TRBD2; j_gene: TRBJ2-1; v_gene: TRBV30; abundance: .
CDR3nt: TGTGCCAGCAGTTTAATCCGGGACAGGGGGCCTGAAGCTTTCTTT; CDR3aa: CASSLIRDRGPEAFF; d_gene: TRBD1; j_gene: TRBJ1-1; v_gene: TRBV28; abundance: .
CDR3nt: TGCGCCAGCAGCTTGGAACAGCGGAGAGAAGAGACCCAGTACTTC; CDR3aa: CASSLEQRREETQYF; d_gene: .; j_gene: TRBJ2-5; v_gene: TRBV5-1; abundance: .
CDR3nt: TGTGCCAGCAGCCAAGAGCCGAGGATTTGGGACTATGGCTACACCTTC; CDR3aa: CASSQEPRIWDYGYTF; d_gene: .; j_gene: TRBJ1-2; v_gene: TRBV4-2; abundance: .
CDR3nt: TGCAGTGCTAGTACCGGGACTAGAAGCGCCGGGGAGCTGTTTTTT; CDR3aa: CSASTGTRSAGELFF; d_gene: TRBD2; j_gene: TRBJ2-2; v_gene: TRBV20-1; abundance: .
CDR3nt: TGCGCCAGCTCCCGCGACAACGGAGGCACTGAAGCTTTCTTT; CDR3aa: CASSRDNGGTEAFF; d_gene: .; j_gene: TRBJ1-1; v_gene: TRBV5-1; abundance: .
CDR3nt: TGTGCCAGCAGCGTTGGGTTTAGGAGCCGCCGCTCTGGAAACACCATATATTTT; CDR3aa: CASSVGFRSRRSGNTIYF; d_gene: .; j_gene: TRBJ1-3; v_gene: TRBV9; abundance: few
CDR3nt: TGTGCCAGTATGGGAGGAGGGCCCTGGGGACGAATATTTTTCGCTGAAGCTTTCTTT; CDR3aa: CASMGGGPWGRIFFAEAFF; d_gene: .; j_gene: TRBJ1-1; v_gene: TRBV19; abundance: .
CDR3nt: TGTGCCAGTAGTAGACAGGGGGTATTAATCGGGGAGCAGTTCTTC; CDR3aa: CASSRQGVLIGEQFF; d_gene: TRBD1; j_gene: TRBJ2-1; v_gene: TRBV19; abundance: .